Following are 2 T cell receptor beta chains from one sample sequenced in a study of cytomegalovirus exposure and HLA in healthy donors. With 60 Vbeta and 13 Jbeta primers, the PCR was carried out. The data were produced by immunoSEQ multiplex PCR, yet TCRdb's version contains in-frame clones alone and is incomplete. Among 30,000 to 40,000 clones listed, around 81% were seen once. The sample was PBMCs. These receptors came from a middle-aged woman in good health and CMV-seronegative.

The chain uses TRBV19 and TRBJ2-7, with 7 bases that match TRBD1. This CDR3 is built from 12 residues. V trimming: 11 bases; J trimming: 9 bases; junction bases outside the gene matches: 13. Germline CDR1 is LNHDA and CDR2 is SQIVND (reference sequence). This CDR3 reads CASNGRGGAQYF. As DNA, the CDR3 is TGTGCCTCAAACGGGCGAGGGGGCGCGCAGTACTTC.

The chain employs TRBV7-9 and TRBJ2-3; maybe TRBD1 (6 bases). V shed 0 bases and J shed 3 bases, with 7 bases lying between them. The CDR3 consists of 14 residues. CDR1 and CDR2 from the germline V gene are SEHNR and FQNEAQ (reference sequence). CDR3 sequence reads: CASSLAGATDTQYF. CDR3 DNA sequence: TGTGCCAGCAGCTTAGCGGGGGCGACAGATACGCAGTATTTT.